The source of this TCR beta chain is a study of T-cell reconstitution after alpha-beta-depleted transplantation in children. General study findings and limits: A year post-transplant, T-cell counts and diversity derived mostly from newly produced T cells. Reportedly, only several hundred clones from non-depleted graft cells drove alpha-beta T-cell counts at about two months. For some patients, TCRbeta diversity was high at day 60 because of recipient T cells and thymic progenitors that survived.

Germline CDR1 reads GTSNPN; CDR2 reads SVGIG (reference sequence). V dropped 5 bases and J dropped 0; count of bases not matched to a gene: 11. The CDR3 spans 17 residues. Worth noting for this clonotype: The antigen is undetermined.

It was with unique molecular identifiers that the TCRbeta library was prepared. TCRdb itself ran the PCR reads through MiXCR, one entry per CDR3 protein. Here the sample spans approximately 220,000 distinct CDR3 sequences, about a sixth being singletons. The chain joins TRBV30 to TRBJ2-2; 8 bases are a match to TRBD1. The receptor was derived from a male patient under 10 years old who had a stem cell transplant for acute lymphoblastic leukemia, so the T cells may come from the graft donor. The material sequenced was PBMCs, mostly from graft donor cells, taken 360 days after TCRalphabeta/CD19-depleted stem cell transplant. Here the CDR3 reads CAWARGQGKANTGELFF. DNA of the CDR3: TGTGCCTGGGCAAGAGGACAGGGTAAAGCGAACACCGGGGAGCTGTTTTTT.